This paragraph reports one TCR beta chain. Its cognate antigen has yet to be identified. Base quality data are lacking; no much larger clone is found one base away. V loses 5 bases, J loses 4 bases, and the germline ends lie 15 bases apart. The CDR1 and CDR2 encoded by the germline V gene are MGHDK and SYGVNS. There are 14 amino acids in the CDR3, from cysteine to phenylalanine inclusive. Here the CDR3 DNA is all that survives: 42 bases in frame from base 1. This entry belongs to a study of shared clonotypes between healthy human individuals (dated by TCRdb to the early 2020s). In terms of the full investigation: Two women and three men aged 18 to 49 years were included in the cohort. Per donor, three plates each were used for CD4 naive and CD4 memory, two for CD8 naive, and one for CD8 memory. To estimate repertoire size and how much clonotypes are shared between individuals, the study performed deep sequencing of blood TCR repertoires from roughly five healthy adults. To increase sequencing depth and limit assay-specific biases, different laboratories used diverse techniques to prepare libraries and sequence TCR repertoires. Each donor's leukapheresis produced roughly between about 0.9 and 9.5 billion PBMCs.

TCR CDR3 regions were amplified from genomic DNA by multiplex PCR using the deep immunoSEQ assay. Extracted genomic DNA from each cell subset was distributed evenly across all wells of several immunoSEQ 96-well plates, and each plate was treated as a replicate. Each replicate PCR for sorted subsets received around 200 ng genomic DNA, equal to some 32,000 T cell genomes. Purified libraries were quantified with a Qubit 3.0 fluorometer, sized on a Bioanalyzer 2100, and re-quantified with the KAPA Library Quantification kit. Every immunoSEQ 96-well plate was sequenced on a dedicated single-read 150-cycle Illumina NextSeq 550 flow cell. From the authors' description of their analysis: Because only junctional sequences without quality scores were contained in the immunoSEQ output, filtering matching that applied to full-length reads could not be performed. Sequences were annotated with PyIR, a Python wrapper for IgBLAST v1.9, using IMGT germline references to assign V/J genes and CDR3. Reads were removed for weak V/J assignments (E-value above 1e-6), missing CDR3, stop codons, out-of-frame junctions, or ambiguous translated residues. A V3J clonotype was defined by an identical inferred V gene, J gene, and CDR3 amino acid sequence. To compute the percentage overlap between repertoires, the number of shared unique clonotypes was divided by the size of the smaller repertoire. Richness of each repertoire was evaluated using RTK rarefaction, the Chao1 estimator, and Recon v2.1 estimates of unobserved clonotypes. For all TCRbeta clonotypes obtained by the gDNA method from a few donors, generation probabilities were computed with OLGA. TCRdb holds this immuneACCESS table with in-frame rearrangements only. Some clones are missing; in checked studies, unresolved V genes explain under half, and the rest has no known cause. The V and J calls and clone size come from that table; D and trimming were worked out from the DNA. The sample has over 700,000 clones on record, around 70% of them singletons. The ten top clones hold under 2% of the sample.

Healthy HIV-negative adults with no recently reported acute infections or vaccinations were included as donors. All donors were Caucasian adults living in Nashville, Tennessee, USA. CD4+ T cells were enriched through magnetic negative selection, after which naive cells were positively selected on CD45RA and the remaining negative fraction served as the memory subset. Blood was collected by leukapheresis, and PBMCs were isolated by Ficoll-Histopaque density gradient centrifugation and then cryopreserved in liquid nitrogen vapor phase. Analytical flow cytometry was used to check the purity and quantity of each magnetically sorted T cell population. Each sorted fraction had its genomic DNA isolated and then quantified by UV absorbance on a Nanodrop 2000c. Overall study results and their limits: Compared with non-shared clonotypes, clonotypes shared by all four sorted-subset donors had higher generation probabilities. Based on pairwise subsampling, the degree of clonotype sharing among donors was expected to be affected by sequencing depth. Incomplete sequencing was indicated by rarefaction of sorted-subset datasets, despite the large sequencing depth. When several donors were compared, the shared fraction of clonotypes was around 5.1% for naive CD4, around 3.5% for naive CD8, roughly 2.5% for memory CD4, and 0.4% for memory CD8. Sampling was restricted to blood, and TCR repertoires in tissues likely differ from the TCR repertoires found in blood. Because the study included a small number of donors, the genetic and exposure-history diversity represented was limited. Larger estimated clonotype richness was generally found for naive subsets than for memory subsets.

Sequences were obtained from memory CD4+ T cells sorted from blood. The intended sense of this specimen's cell subset or site label: CD45RA-negative fraction. This TCR came from a woman aged 30 to 39 in good health. The chain is encoded by TRBV25-1 joined to TRBJ2-7, with a weak D call of TRBD2 (6 bases match). The CDR3 amino acid sequence is: CASSPGERVYEQYF. The DNA sequence reads TGTGCCAGCAGTCCGGGGGAGAGAGTGTACGAGCAGTACTTC.